A selection of T cell receptor beta chains follows, all from one sample in a study of radiation and T cells in renal cell carcinoma. Sequencing was performed with immunoSEQ multiplex PCR; in TCRdb, only in-frame clones are kept and a portion is missing. Seen here are about 43,000 clones, roughly 85% observed once, and the top ten hold 27%. Sequenced material: blood, taken from a patient whose treatment included radiotherapy and nephrectomy. The receptor set was obtained from a woman in her 70s with renal cell carcinoma. CDR3s include the opening cysteine and the closing phenylalanine or tryptophan. The order of the fields is J gene, V gene, D gene, clone size, CDR3 DNA, CDR3 protein. The D gene is left open where the match is weak. For some rows the clone size is stated as once, few or many, or as a class when expanded; others skip it.

j_gene: TRBJ1-6
v_gene: TRBV10-3
d_gene: NA
abundance: NA
CDR3nt: TGTGCCATCAGTGATACAGCAGATTCACCCCTCCACTTT
CDR3aa: CAISDTADSPLHF

j_gene: TRBJ1-4
v_gene: TRBV18
d_gene: TRBD1
abundance: NA
CDR3nt: TGTGCCAGCTCCCACGGGACAGGCCAAAGGGATGAAAAACTGTTTTTT
CDR3aa: CASSHGTGQRDEKLFF

j_gene: TRBJ1-6
v_gene: TRBV11-2
d_gene: NA
abundance: NA
CDR3nt: TGTGCCAGCAGCCCCAGGCGGGCCCTAAGCCTCCACTTT
CDR3aa: CASSPRRALSLHF

j_gene: TRBJ2-1
v_gene: TRBV4-3
d_gene: NA
abundance: NA
CDR3nt: TGCGCCAGCAGCCAAGATGCGCTCGGGAAGCACAATGAGCAGTTCTTC
CDR3aa: CASSQDALGKHNEQFF

j_gene: TRBJ2-2
v_gene: TRBV9
d_gene: TRBD2
abundance: NA
CDR3nt: TGTGCCAGCAGCGTAGGACTAGCGGCAAACACCGGGGAGCTGTTTTTT
CDR3aa: CASSVGLAANTGELFF

j_gene: TRBJ1-3
v_gene: TRBV9
d_gene: TRBD1
abundance: NA
CDR3nt: TGTGCCAGCAGCACCGGGACAGTTCGAAACACCATATATTTT
CDR3aa: CASSTGTVRNTIYF

j_gene: TRBJ2-7
v_gene: TRBV7-2
d_gene: TRBD2
abundance: NA
CDR3nt: TGTGCCAGCAGCTTACCACTAGCGGGAGTTTACGAGCAGTACTTC
CDR3aa: CASSLPLAGVYEQYF

j_gene: TRBJ2-5
v_gene: TRBV7-3
d_gene: NA
abundance: NA
CDR3nt: TGTGCCAGCAGCATACAAGAGACCCAGTACTTC
CDR3aa: CASSIQETQYF

j_gene: TRBJ1-5
v_gene: TRBV18
d_gene: NA
abundance: NA
CDR3nt: TGTGCCAGCTCACCAGGGGGGGATCAGCCCCAGCATTTT
CDR3aa: CASSPGGDQPQHF

j_gene: TRBJ2-5
v_gene: TRBV5-6
d_gene: NA
abundance: few
CDR3nt: TGTGCCAGCAGTCAATGGGGGCACCAAGAGACCCAGTACTTC
CDR3aa: CASSQWGHQETQYF

j_gene: TRBJ2-3
v_gene: TRBV2
d_gene: NA
abundance: NA
CDR3nt: TGTGCCATCCTGCTCCGGCTAGATACGCAGTATTTT
CDR3aa: CAILLRLDTQYF

j_gene: TRBJ2-2
v_gene: TRBV9
d_gene: TRBD1
abundance: few
CDR3nt: TGTGCCAGCAGCGGACGGACAGGGACAAACACCGGGGAGCTGTTTTTT
CDR3aa: CASSGRTGTNTGELFF

j_gene: TRBJ1-1
v_gene: TRBV9
d_gene: NA
abundance: NA
CDR3nt: TGTGCCAGCAGCGTAGATCCCGAAGGCGCTGAAGCTTTCTTT
CDR3aa: CASSVDPEGAEAFF

j_gene: TRBJ2-7
v_gene: TRBV10-1
d_gene: NA
abundance: NA
CDR3nt: TGCGCGGCTATGGGAGCGGACGAGCAGTACTTC
CDR3aa: CAAMGADEQYF

j_gene: TRBJ2-1
v_gene: TRBV2
d_gene: NA
abundance: NA
CDR3nt: TGTGCCAGCAGTGCGGACAGTACGGGGGGCAATCAGCAGTTCTTC
CDR3aa: CASSADSTGGNQQFF

j_gene: TRBJ2-7
v_gene: TRBV6-1
d_gene: NA
abundance: NA
CDR3nt: TGTGCCAGCAGTGGTGGAAGCGAACCGACCTACGAGCAGTACTTC
CDR3aa: CASSGGSEPTYEQYF

j_gene: TRBJ2-5
v_gene: TRBV7-3
d_gene: TRBD1
abundance: NA
CDR3nt: TGTGCCAGCTCGGGACAGCCTCAAGAGACCCAGTACTTC
CDR3aa: CASSGQPQETQYF

j_gene: TRBJ2-5
v_gene: TRBV7-2
d_gene: NA
abundance: NA
CDR3nt: TGTGCCAGCAGCTCCCAGGAGGCGAGCGAGACCCAGTACTTC
CDR3aa: CASSSQEASETQYF

j_gene: TRBJ1-3
v_gene: TRBV19
d_gene: NA
abundance: NA
CDR3nt: TGTGCCAGTAGTCTCGGGGAAGGTGGAAACACCATATATTTT
CDR3aa: CASSLGEGGNTIYF

j_gene: TRBJ2-5
v_gene: TRBV18
d_gene: NA
abundance: NA
CDR3nt: TGTGCCAGCTCACCCGGCAGGTCCCAAGAGACCCAGTACTTC
CDR3aa: CASSPGRSQETQYF

j_gene: TRBJ2-5
v_gene: TRBV6-1
d_gene: NA
abundance: few
CDR3nt: TGTGCCAGCAATCAAGCCCACTCCGGACAAGAGACCCAGTACTTC
CDR3aa: CASNQAHSGQETQYF

j_gene: TRBJ2-1
v_gene: TRBV11-3
d_gene: TRBD1
abundance: NA
CDR3nt: TGTGCCAGCAGCTTCGGACAGGGGAGGTCCAATGAGCAGTTCTTC
CDR3aa: CASSFGQGRSNEQFF

j_gene: TRBJ1-1
v_gene: TRBV10-3
d_gene: TRBD1
abundance: NA
CDR3nt: TGTGCCTCCAAGGACAGGGCCACTGAAGCTTTCTTT
CDR3aa: CASKDRATEAFF

j_gene: TRBJ2-1
v_gene: TRBV7-9
d_gene: NA
abundance: once
CDR3nt: TGTGCCAGCAGCTTATTATCCGGGGGGCCCAATGAGCAGTTCTTC
CDR3aa: CASSLLSGGPNEQFF

j_gene: TRBJ2-1
v_gene: TRBV9
d_gene: TRBD2
abundance: NA
CDR3nt: TGTGCCAGCAGCGTAGCTGAAGCTAGCGGGGCAAATGAGCAGTTCTTC
CDR3aa: CASSVAEASGANEQFF

j_gene: TRBJ2-5
v_gene: TRBV6-5
d_gene: NA
abundance: few
CDR3nt: TGTGCCAGCAGCTTATCTATGCCTTTTGAGACCCAGTACTTC
CDR3aa: CASSLSMPFETQYF

j_gene: TRBJ1-1
v_gene: TRBV15
d_gene: NA
abundance: NA
CDR3nt: TGTGCCACCAGTAACGGAGGTACTGAAGCTTTCTTT
CDR3aa: CATSNGGTEAFF

j_gene: TRBJ2-7
v_gene: TRBV6-6
d_gene: NA
abundance: NA
CDR3nt: TGTGCCAGCACCCAGGGTGACGAGCAGTACTTC
CDR3aa: CASTQGDEQYF

j_gene: TRBJ1-5
v_gene: TRBV4-1
d_gene: NA
abundance: few
CDR3nt: TGCGCCAGCAGCCAAGTTCACCGCAATCAGCCCCAGCATTTT
CDR3aa: CASSQVHRNQPQHF

j_gene: TRBJ1-2
v_gene: TRBV7-2
d_gene: TRBD1
abundance: once
CDR3nt: TGTGCCAGCAGCACCGGGACAGGCCTCCTCTATGGCTACACCTTC
CDR3aa: CASSTGTGLLYGYTF

j_gene: TRBJ2-7
v_gene: TRBV7-9
d_gene: NA
abundance: NA
CDR3nt: TGTGCCAGCGGGAGGCGGGACGAGCAGTACTTC
CDR3aa: CASGRRDEQYF

j_gene: TRBJ2-1
v_gene: TRBV4-3
d_gene: TRBD1
abundance: NA
CDR3nt: TGCGCCAGCAGCCACCTTTTGGGACAGGGGTATAGTGAGCAGTTCTTC
CDR3aa: CASSHLLGQGYSEQFF

j_gene: TRBJ1-1
v_gene: TRBV7-2
d_gene: NA
abundance: NA
CDR3nt: TGTGCCAGCAGCTTAGCTTCTGAGGGCACTGAAGCTTTCTTT
CDR3aa: CASSLASEGTEAFF

j_gene: TRBJ1-2
v_gene: TRBV27
d_gene: TRBD1
abundance: once
CDR3nt: TGTGCCAGCAGTTTAGGGTCAGGGGGCCTCTATGGCTACACCTTC
CDR3aa: CASSLGSGGLYGYTF

j_gene: TRBJ1-5
v_gene: TRBV10-2
d_gene: NA
abundance: NA
CDR3nt: TGCGCCAGCAGTGGAATGGGAGATAGCAATCAGCCCCAGCATTTT
CDR3aa: CASSGMGDSNQPQHF

j_gene: TRBJ2-3
v_gene: TRBV9
d_gene: NA
abundance: NA
CDR3nt: TGTGCCAGCAGCGTACAGGGGATGGGGACAGATACGCAGTATTTT
CDR3aa: CASSVQGMGTDTQYF

j_gene: TRBJ1-2
v_gene: TRBV10-2
d_gene: NA
abundance: once
CDR3nt: TGCGCCAGCAGTGTAGAGGCTAACTATGGCTACACCTTC
CDR3aa: CASSVEANYGYTF

j_gene: TRBJ2-2
v_gene: TRBV10-3
d_gene: NA
abundance: NA
CDR3nt: TGTGCCATCAGTGATCCAGCAGGAGGCACCGGGGAGCTGTTTTTT
CDR3aa: CAISDPAGGTGELFF

j_gene: TRBJ2-3
v_gene: TRBV6-5
d_gene: TRBD1
abundance: NA
CDR3nt: TGTGCCAGCAGTTACTCGGGGACAGGGGGTAGAGATACGCAGTATTTT
CDR3aa: CASSYSGTGGRDTQYF

j_gene: TRBJ1-6
v_gene: TRBV7-2
d_gene: TRBD1
abundance: NA
CDR3nt: TGTGCCAGCAGCTTAGGGCGGGGAGACAGGGGCCACTTT
CDR3aa: CASSLGRGDRGHF

j_gene: TRBJ1-2
v_gene: TRBV10-2
d_gene: NA
abundance: NA
CDR3nt: TGCGCCAGCAGGGCGGGTAACTATGGCTACACCTTC
CDR3aa: CASRAGNYGYTF

j_gene: TRBJ1-2
v_gene: TRBV6-5
d_gene: NA
abundance: NA
CDR3nt: TGTGCCAGCAACCCGGACAGCCGCTATGGCTACACCTTC
CDR3aa: CASNPDSRYGYTF

j_gene: TRBJ2-7
v_gene: TRBV9
d_gene: TRBD1
abundance: once
CDR3nt: TGTGCCAGCAGCACCGAAGGGGGCTTAGACGAGCAGTACTTC
CDR3aa: CASSTEGGLDEQYF

j_gene: TRBJ1-2
v_gene: TRBV6-5
d_gene: TRBD1
abundance: once
CDR3nt: TGTGCCAGCAGTTACGGAGGGACAGGGAGACATGGCTACACCTTC
CDR3aa: CASSYGGTGRHGYTF

j_gene: TRBJ2-7
v_gene: TRBV10-3
d_gene: NA
abundance: NA
CDR3nt: TGTGCCATCAGTGACCCCCGGGACGGAGTCTACGAGCAGTACTTC
CDR3aa: CAISDPRDGVYEQYF

j_gene: TRBJ1-2
v_gene: TRBV7-2
d_gene: NA
abundance: few
CDR3nt: TGTGCCAGCAGCCCGGGAGGGGCTACGGACTATGGCTACACCTTC
CDR3aa: CASSPGGATDYGYTF

j_gene: TRBJ1-1
v_gene: TRBV4-3
d_gene: NA
abundance: many
CDR3nt: TGCGCCAGCAGCCAAAAAGCGAACACTGAAGCTTTCTTT
CDR3aa: CASSQKANTEAFF

j_gene: TRBJ2-7
v_gene: TRBV4-1
d_gene: TRBD1
abundance: few
CDR3nt: TGCGCCAGCAGCCAAGAGTCGGCAGGGGGCTATCGCGAGCAGTACTTC
CDR3aa: CASSQESAGGYREQYF

j_gene: TRBJ2-7
v_gene: TRBV6-6
d_gene: NA
abundance: NA
CDR3nt: TGTGCCAGCAGTTCTCAGGGGAACTCCTACGAGCAGTACTTC
CDR3aa: CASSSQGNSYEQYF

j_gene: TRBJ1-1
v_gene: TRBV21-1
d_gene: NA
abundance: NA
CDR3nt: TGTGCCAGCAGCAAAGTACGGGGCATGAACACTGAAGCTTTCTTT
CDR3aa: CASSKVRGMNTEAFF

j_gene: TRBJ2-5
v_gene: TRBV7-3
d_gene: TRBD1
abundance: few
CDR3nt: TGTGCCAGCAGCTCCTCAGGGGGCAGAGAGACCCAGTACTTC
CDR3aa: CASSSSGGRETQYF

j_gene: TRBJ2-2
v_gene: TRBV7-2
d_gene: NA
abundance: NA
CDR3nt: TGTGCCAGCAGCGCCCGGCAGTCCACCGGGGAGCTGTTTTTT
CDR3aa: CASSARQSTGELFF